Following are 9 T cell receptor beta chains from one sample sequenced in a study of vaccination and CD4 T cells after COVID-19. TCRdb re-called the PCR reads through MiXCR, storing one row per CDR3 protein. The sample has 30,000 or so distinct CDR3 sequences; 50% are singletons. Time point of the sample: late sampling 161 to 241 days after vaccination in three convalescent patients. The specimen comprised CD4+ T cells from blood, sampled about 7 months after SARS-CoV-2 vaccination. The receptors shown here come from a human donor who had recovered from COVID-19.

In nucleotides, the CDR3 is TGTGCCAGCAGATCAGCAGGGGGCACTGAAGCTTTCTTT. Translation gives CASRSAGGTEAFF. This chain joins TRBV7-8 and TRBJ1-1, with 7 nucleotides matching TRBD1. Trimming cost V 6 bases and J 4 bases; bases outside gene matches: 5. The CDR3 has 13 residues. CDR1 and CDR2 from the germline V gene are SGHVS and FQNEAQ. The complete variable domain, with remaining parts taken from reference TRBV7-8 and TRBJ1-1, reads GAGVSQSPRYKVAKRGQDVALRCDPISGHVSLFWYQQALGQGPEFLTYFQNEAQLDKSGLPSDRFFAERPEGSVSTLKIQRTQQEDSAVYLCASRSAGGTEAFFGQGTRLTVV.

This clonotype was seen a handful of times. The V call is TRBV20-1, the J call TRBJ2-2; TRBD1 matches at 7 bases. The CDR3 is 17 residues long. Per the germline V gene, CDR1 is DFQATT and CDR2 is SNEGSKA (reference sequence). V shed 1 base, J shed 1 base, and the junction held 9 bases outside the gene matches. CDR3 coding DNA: TGCAGTGCTAGAGTTGCAGGGGGAGCGGAGAACACCGGGGAGCTGTTTTTT. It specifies CSARVAGGAENTGELFF.

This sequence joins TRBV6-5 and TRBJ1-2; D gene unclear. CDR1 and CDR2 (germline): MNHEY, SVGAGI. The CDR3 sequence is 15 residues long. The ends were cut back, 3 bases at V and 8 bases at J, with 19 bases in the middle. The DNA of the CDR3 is TGTGCCAGCAGTTATATGGTCTGGGAAGTAGGGGGCTACACCTTC. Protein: CASSYMVWEVGGYTF.

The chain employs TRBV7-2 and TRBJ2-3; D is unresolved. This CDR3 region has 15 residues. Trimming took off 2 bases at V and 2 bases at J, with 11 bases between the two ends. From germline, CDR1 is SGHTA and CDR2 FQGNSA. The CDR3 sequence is CASSLRVAYTDTQYF. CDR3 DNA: TGTGCCAGCAGCTTACGGGTAGCTTACACAGATACGCAGTATTTT. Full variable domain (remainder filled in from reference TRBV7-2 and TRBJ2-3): GAGVSQSPSNKVTEKGKDVELRCDPISGHTALYWYRQSLGQGLEFLIYFQGNSAPDKSGLPSDRFSAERTGGSVSTLTIQRTQQEDSAVYLCASSLRVAYTDTQYFGPGTRLTVL.

The CDR3 reads CASSTPSALGTFF. CDR3 in DNA: TGTGCCAGTAGTACCCCCTCGGCACTGGGTACTTTCTTT. The chain links TRBV19 to TRBJ1-1; unclear D gene. CDR3 length: 13 residues. Trimming took 4 bases from V and 12 from J, leaving 18 bases between them. Germline V lookup: CDR1 LNHDA, CDR2 SQIVND (reference sequence).

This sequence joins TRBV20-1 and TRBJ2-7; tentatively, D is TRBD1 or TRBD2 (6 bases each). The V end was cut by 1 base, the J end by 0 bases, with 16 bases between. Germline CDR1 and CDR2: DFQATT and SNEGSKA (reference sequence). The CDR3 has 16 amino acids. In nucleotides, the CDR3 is TGCAGTGCTAGAGCCGCCCCCCGGGGGCCCTCCTACGAGCAGTACTTC. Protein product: CSARAAPRGPSYEQYF.

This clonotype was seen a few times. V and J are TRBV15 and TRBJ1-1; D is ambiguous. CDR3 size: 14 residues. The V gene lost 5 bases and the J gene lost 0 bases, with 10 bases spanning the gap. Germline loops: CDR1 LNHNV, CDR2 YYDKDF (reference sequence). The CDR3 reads CATSRGRVNTEAFF. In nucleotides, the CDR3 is TGTGCCACCAGCCGCGGTCGTGTGAACACTGAAGCTTTCTTT.

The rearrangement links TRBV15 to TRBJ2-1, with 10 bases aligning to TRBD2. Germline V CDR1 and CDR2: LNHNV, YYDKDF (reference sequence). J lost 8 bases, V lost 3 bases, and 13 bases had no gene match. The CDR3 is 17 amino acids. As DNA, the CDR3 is TGTGCCACCAGCAGCAGTTTAGGAGCGGGAGGGTTATATGAGCAGTTCTTC. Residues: CATSSSLGAGGLYEQFF.

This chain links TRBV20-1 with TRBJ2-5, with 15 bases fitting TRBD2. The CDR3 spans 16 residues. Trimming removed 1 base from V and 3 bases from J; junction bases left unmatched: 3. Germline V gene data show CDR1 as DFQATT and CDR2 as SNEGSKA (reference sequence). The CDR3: CSARVGTSGRKETQYF. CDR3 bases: TGCAGTGCTAGAGTGGGGACTAGCGGGAGGAAAGAGACCCAGTACTTC.